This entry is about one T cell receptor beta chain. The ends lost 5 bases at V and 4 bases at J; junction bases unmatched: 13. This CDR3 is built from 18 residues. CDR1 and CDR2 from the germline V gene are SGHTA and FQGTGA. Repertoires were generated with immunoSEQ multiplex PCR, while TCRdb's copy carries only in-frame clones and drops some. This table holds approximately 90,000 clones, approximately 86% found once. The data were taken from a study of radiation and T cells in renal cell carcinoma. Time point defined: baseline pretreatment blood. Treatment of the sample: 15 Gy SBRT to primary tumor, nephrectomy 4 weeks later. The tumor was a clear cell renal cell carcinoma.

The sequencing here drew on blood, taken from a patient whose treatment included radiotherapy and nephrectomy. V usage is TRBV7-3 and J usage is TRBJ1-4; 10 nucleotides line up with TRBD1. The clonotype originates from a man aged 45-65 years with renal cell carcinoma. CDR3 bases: TGTGCCAGCAGCCCTCGTCCCGGGACAGGGGACGATAATGAAAAACTGTTTTTT. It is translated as CASSPRPGTGDDNEKLFF.